Listed below are T cell receptor beta chains from one sample, sequenced in a study of T-cell memory formation after mild COVID-19. TCRdb analysed the 5' RACE reads with MiXCR anew, one entry per CDR3 protein. The table has a few hundred thousand distinct CDR3 sequences, about 20% seen once. The source material was PBMCs or a T cell subset sorted from them (not recorded which). All receptors derive from a man aged 18-30 years who had mild COVID-19 (a few samples of this study predate the infection). Cell type and time point are not known. CDR3s include the opening cysteine and the closing phenylalanine or tryptophan. D genes are given only for firm matches. Rows may omit the clone size; those that give it use once, few, many or a size class.

j_call clone_size v_call d_call cdr3_aa cdr3_nt
TRBJ2-5 . TRBV6-2/TRBV6-3 . CASSPARGGGQETQYF TGTGCCAGCAGTCCGGCCAGGGGAGGGGGTCAAGAGACCCAGTACTTC
TRBJ2-7 few TRBV7-9 . CASSLDETSTYEQYF TGTGCCAGCAGCTTAGATGAGACTAGTACTTACGAGCAGTACTTC
TRBJ2-1 . TRBV7-2 TRBD1 CASSLRGPESEQFF TGTGCCAGCAGCTTAAGGGGGCCGGAGAGTGAGCAGTTCTTC
TRBJ1-2 few TRBV4-1 . CASSDLKGPRRGYTF TGCGCCAGCAGCGATTTGAAGGGGCCGAGACGTGGCTACACCTTC
TRBJ2-5 many TRBV29-1 TRBD1 CSVLDRVKTQYF TGCAGCGTGCTGGACAGGGTAAAGACCCAGTACTTC
TRBJ2-5 . TRBV2 . CASSPTTGQETQYF TGTGCCAGCAGTCCCACGACGGGCCAAGAGACCCAGTACTTC
TRBJ2-3 . TRBV18 . CASSPPGLTDTQYF TGTGCCAGCTCACCACCGGGACTCACAGATACGCAGTATTTT
TRBJ2-2 . TRBV27 . CASSLSKRNTGELFF TGTGCCAGCAGTTTATCGAAGAGGAACACCGGGGAGCTGTTTTTT
TRBJ1-1 few TRBV11-2 . CASSFSLNTEAFF TGTGCCAGCAGCTTTTCCCTGAACACTGAAGCTTTCTTT
TRBJ1-2 . TRBV10-2 . CASSLTQTVNSGYTF TGCGCCAGCAGTCTTACCCAAACAGTTAACAGTGGCTACACCTTC
TRBJ2-3 few TRBV12-3/TRBV12-4 . CASSWDPQYF TGTGCCAGCAGCTGGGATCCGCAGTATTTT
TRBJ2-1 . TRBV7-6 . CASSLGPHEQFF TGTGCCAGCAGCTTAGGCCCCCATGAGCAGTTCTTC
TRBJ1-2 few TRBV5-1 TRBD1 CASSPGTGIHGYTF TGCGCCAGCAGTCCCGGGACAGGGATTCATGGCTACACCTTC
TRBJ2-3 many TRBV9 TRBD1 CASSVEAWTGGFTDTQYF TGTGCCAGCAGCGTAGAGGCTTGGACAGGGGGCTTTACAGATACGCAGTATTTT
TRBJ2-1 few TRBV29-1 . CSVTWLNEQFF TGCAGCGTCACATGGCTTAATGAGCAGTTCTTC
TRBJ2-4 . TRBV7-9 TRBD1 CASSSTDRKDAKNIQYF TGTGCCAGCAGCTCAACGGACAGGAAAGATGCCAAAAACATTCAGTACTTC
TRBJ2-1 . TRBV6-5 . CASSQDQSARDYNEQFF TGTGCCAGCAGTCAGGACCAGTCGGCCCGTGACTACAATGAGCAGTTCTTC
TRBJ2-7 . TRBV27 TRBD2 CASSPTSGGAGEQYF TGTGCCAGCAGCCCTACTAGCGGGGGGGCGGGAGAGCAGTACTTC
TRBJ1-3 . TRBV5-6 . CASRRGEGLSGNTIYF TGTGCCAGCAGGAGGGGAGAGGGCCTCTCTGGAAACACCATATATTTT
TRBJ1-2 few TRBV3-1 . CASSQDRPAGYTF TGTGCCAGCAGCCAAGATCGGCCGGCGGGCTACACCTTC
TRBJ2-3 . TRBV27 TRBD2 CASSTGSGGARADTQYF TGTGCCAGCAGTACCGGGAGCGGGGGGGCCAGGGCAGATACGCAGTATTTT
TRBJ2-1 . TRBV7-9 . CAIPGGTSYNEQFF TGTGCCATCCCAGGGGGGACCTCCTACAATGAGCAGTTCTTC
TRBJ1-4 . TRBV15 . CATSRGRLEKLFF TGTGCCACCAGCCGGGGACGGCTTGAAAAACTGTTTTTT
TRBJ1-4 few TRBV6-1 . CASKIPGTRGEKLFF TGTGCCAGCAAAATCCCCGGGACCCGAGGTGAAAAACTGTTTTTT
TRBJ2-1 . TRBV5-4 TRBD2 CASSSGLAGGSEQFF TGTGCCAGCAGCTCGGGACTAGCGGGGGGAAGTGAGCAGTTCTTC
TRBJ1-5 many TRBV12-3/TRBV12-4 . CASSPPGTSNQPQHF TGTGCCAGCAGTCCTCCCGGGACCAGCAATCAGCCCCAGCATTTT
TRBJ2-3 . TRBV5-1 . CASSLRTVTDTQYF TGCGCCAGCAGCCTACGGACTGTCACAGATACGCAGTATTTT
TRBJ1-1 few TRBV6-2/TRBV6-3 . CASSYSRHTEAFF TGTGCCAGCAGTTACTCGAGGCACACTGAAGCTTTCTTT
TRBJ2-3 many TRBV7-2 . CASSLVWGAFTDTQYF TGTGCCAGCAGCTTAGTGTGGGGGGCCTTCACAGATACGCAGTATTTC
TRBJ1-1 . TRBV5-6 TRBD1 CASSLDRGQDFTEAFF TGTGCCAGCAGCTTGGACAGGGGGCAAGATTTCACTGAAGCTTTCTTT
TRBJ2-5 few TRBV6-5 . CASSYTQRETQYF TGTGCCAGCAGTTACACACAGAGGGAGACCCAGTACTTC
TRBJ1-6 . TRBV20-1 . CSARVSASPLHF TGCAGTGCTAGGGTTAGTGCTTCACCCCTCCACTTT
TRBJ2-7 . TRBV20-1 . CSALEGGSSYEQYF TGCAGTGCCCTCGAGGGCGGAAGCTCCTACGAGCAGTACTTC
TRBJ2-7 . TRBV5-1 . CASSGSQMGYYEQYF TGCGCCAGCAGCGGCTCCCAGATGGGGTACTACGAGCAGTACTTC
TRBJ2-1 . TRBV7-2 TRBD2 CASSSSSGLWGEQFF TGTGCCAGCAGCTCCTCTAGCGGGCTCTGGGGTGAGCAGTTCTTC